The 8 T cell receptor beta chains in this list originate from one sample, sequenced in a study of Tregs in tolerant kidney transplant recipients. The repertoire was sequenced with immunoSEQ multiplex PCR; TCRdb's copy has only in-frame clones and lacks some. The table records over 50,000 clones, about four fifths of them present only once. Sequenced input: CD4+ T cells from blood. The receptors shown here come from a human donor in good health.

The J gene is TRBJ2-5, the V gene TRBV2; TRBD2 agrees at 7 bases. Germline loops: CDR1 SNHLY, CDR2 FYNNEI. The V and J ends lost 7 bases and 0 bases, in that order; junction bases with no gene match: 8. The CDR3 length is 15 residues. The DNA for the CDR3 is TGTGCCAGCACCCACCCTGGACTAGACCAAGAGACCCAGTACTTC. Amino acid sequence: CASTHPGLDQETQYF.

The CDR3: CASSVQGPSRGELFF. The DNA of the CDR3 is TGTGCCAGCAGTGTACAGGGGCCCTCGAGGGGGGAGCTGTTTTTT. The chain couples TRBV2 to TRBJ2-2; 7 positions agree with TRBD1. The CDR3 runs 15 residues. V lost 4 bases and J lost 8; bases outside the gene matches: 10. Germline V CDR1 and CDR2: SNHLY, FYNNEI.

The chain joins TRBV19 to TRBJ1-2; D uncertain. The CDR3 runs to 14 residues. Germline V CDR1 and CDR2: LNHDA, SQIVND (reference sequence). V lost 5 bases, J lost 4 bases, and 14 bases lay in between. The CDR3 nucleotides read TGTGCCAGTAGTCGCGGGGTCTACAGCTATGGCTACACCTTC. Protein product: CASSRGVYSYGYTF.

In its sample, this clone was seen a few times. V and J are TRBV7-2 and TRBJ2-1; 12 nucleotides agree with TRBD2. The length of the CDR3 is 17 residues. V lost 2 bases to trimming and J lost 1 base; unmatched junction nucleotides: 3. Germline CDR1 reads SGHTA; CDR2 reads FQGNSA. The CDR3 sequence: CASSLLGLAGSYNEQFF. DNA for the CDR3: TGTGCCAGCAGCTTATTGGGACTAGCGGGTTCCTACAATGAGCAGTTCTTC.

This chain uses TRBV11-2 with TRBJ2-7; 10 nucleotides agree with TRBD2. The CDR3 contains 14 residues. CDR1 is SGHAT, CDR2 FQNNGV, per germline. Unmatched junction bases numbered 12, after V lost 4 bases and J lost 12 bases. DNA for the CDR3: TGTGCCAGCAGCTCAAGGCGGACTAGCGGAGGCCCGTACTTC. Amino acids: CASSSRRTSGGPYF.

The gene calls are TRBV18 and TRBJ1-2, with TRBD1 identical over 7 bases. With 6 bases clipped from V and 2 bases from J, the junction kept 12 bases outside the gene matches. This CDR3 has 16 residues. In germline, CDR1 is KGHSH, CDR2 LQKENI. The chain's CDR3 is CASSPFTGEENYGYTF. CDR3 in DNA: TGTGCCAGCTCTCCGTTCACAGGGGAAGAAAACTATGGCTACACCTTC.

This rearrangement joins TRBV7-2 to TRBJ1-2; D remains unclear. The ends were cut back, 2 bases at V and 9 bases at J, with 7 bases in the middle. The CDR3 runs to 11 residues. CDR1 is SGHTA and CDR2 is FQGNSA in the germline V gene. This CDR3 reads CASSLNGRYTF. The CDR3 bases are TGTGCCAGCAGCTTAAACGGACGCTACACCTTC.

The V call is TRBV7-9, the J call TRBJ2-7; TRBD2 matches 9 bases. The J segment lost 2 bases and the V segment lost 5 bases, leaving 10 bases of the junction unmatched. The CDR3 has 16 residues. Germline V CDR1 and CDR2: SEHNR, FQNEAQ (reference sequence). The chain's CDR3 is CASSPGPSGGTYEQYF. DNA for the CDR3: TGTGCCAGCAGCCCAGGTCCCAGCGGGGGGACCTACGAGCAGTACTTC.